The next 2 T cell receptor beta chains were all read from a single sample in a study of PD-1 blockade in classical Hodgkin lymphoma. Generated by immunoSEQ multiplex PCR, the TCRdb table keeps only in-frame clones and is missing some. Of over 60,000 clones in the sample, approximately 92% were seen once. Time point reported: cycle 4 day 1 (C4D1), after about 6 weeks of nivolumab. Each patient's relapse followed autologous stem cell transplantation, and brentuximab vedotin exposure varied. Sequencing used peripheral blood mononuclear cells (PBMCs), obtained before the fourth cycle of nivolumab. The receptors here all came from a human donor with classical Hodgkin lymphoma.

This chain uses TRBV7-8 with TRBJ2-7; D is perhaps TRBD1 (5 bases). From germline, CDR1 is SGHVS and CDR2 FQNEAQ. CDR3 length equals 15 residues. The V gene lost 1 base and the J gene lost 3 bases, with 13 bases spanning the gap. Written as DNA, the CDR3 is TGTGCCAGCAGCTTAGGTACAGGATCGTACTACGAGCAGTACTTC. Translating it yields CASSLGTGSYYEQYF. The entire variable domain, with the rest obtained from reference TRBV7-8 and TRBJ2-7, is as follows: GAGVSQSPRYKVAKRGQDVALRCDPISGHVSLFWYQQALGQGPEFLTYFQNEAQLDKSGLPSDRFFAERPEGSVSTLKIQRTQQEDSAVYLCASSLGTGSYYEQYFGPGTRLTVT.

This clone was recorded only once. This chain uses TRBV28 with TRBJ1-5, with a weak D call TRBD1 (5 bases). Per germline, CDR1 MDHEN and CDR2 SYDVKM. This CDR3 region has 18 residues. The V end lost 6 bases, the J end lost 0 bases, and 21 bases lay between the germline ends. For the CDR3, the DNA is TGTGCCAGCAGGTCCGGGACCCTATGGTTATATAGCAATCAGCCCCAGCATTTT. Its protein product is CASRSGTLWLYSNQPQHF.